This entry features one T cell receptor (beta chain) sequence. The CDR3 extends over 13 amino acids. The junction had 7 bases not matched to a gene; V was cut back by 5 bases and J by 6 bases. Looked up from germline, CDR1 is MNHEY and CDR2 is SMNVEV (reference sequence). The sample comes from a study of blood T cell repertoires in COVID-19. The wider study: Sample material is recorded as cDNA or gDNA derived from T cells, B-cell-depleted T cells, or PBMCs.

Original data processing: Nucleated cell number was recorded as an estimate derived from reference gene primer amplification. The assay was immunoSEQ multiplex PCR, and TCRdb's table has in-frame clones only and misses some. Clone size and V and J calls were adopted from that table, with D and trimming inferred from the DNA. The sample includes some 90,000 clones, 65% to 90% of them seen just once. The specimen sequenced was peripheral blood. This sequence originates from a man older than 75 with active or convalescent COVID-19. The chain combines TRBV27 with TRBJ2-7; the match to TRBD2 covers 7 bases. CDR3 region: CASSRRLAVEQYF. The CDR3 DNA sequence: TGTGCCAGCAGTCGAAGACTAGCTGTCGAGCAGTACTTC.